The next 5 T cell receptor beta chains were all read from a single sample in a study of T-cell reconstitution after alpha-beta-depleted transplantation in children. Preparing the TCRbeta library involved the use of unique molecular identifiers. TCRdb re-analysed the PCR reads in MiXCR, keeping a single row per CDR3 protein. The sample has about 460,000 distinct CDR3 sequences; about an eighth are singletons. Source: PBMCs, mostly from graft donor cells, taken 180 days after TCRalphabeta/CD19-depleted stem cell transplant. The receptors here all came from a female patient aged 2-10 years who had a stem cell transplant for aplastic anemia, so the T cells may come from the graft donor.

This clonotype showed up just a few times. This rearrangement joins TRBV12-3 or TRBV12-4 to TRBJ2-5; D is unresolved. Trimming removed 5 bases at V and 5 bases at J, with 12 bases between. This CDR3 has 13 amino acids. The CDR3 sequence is CASSPLVSETQYF. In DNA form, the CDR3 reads TGTGCCAGCAGTCCGCTCGTCTCGGAGACCCAGTACTTC.

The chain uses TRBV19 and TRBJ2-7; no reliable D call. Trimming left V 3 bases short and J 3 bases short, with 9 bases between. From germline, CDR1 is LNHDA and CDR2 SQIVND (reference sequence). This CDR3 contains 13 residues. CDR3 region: CASSIVGNYEQYF. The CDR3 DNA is TGTGCCAGTAGTATCGTGGGGAACTACGAGCAGTACTTC.

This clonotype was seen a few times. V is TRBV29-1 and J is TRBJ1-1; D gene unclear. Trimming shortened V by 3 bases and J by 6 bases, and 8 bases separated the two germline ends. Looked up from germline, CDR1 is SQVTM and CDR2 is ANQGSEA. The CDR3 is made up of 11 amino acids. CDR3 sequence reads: CSVDSTPEAFF. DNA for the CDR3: TGCAGCGTTGACTCCACCCCTGAAGCTTTCTTT.

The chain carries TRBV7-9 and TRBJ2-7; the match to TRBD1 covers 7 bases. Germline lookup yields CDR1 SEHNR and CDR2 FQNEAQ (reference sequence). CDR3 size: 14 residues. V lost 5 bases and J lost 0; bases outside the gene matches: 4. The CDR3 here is CASSRQGFSYEQYF. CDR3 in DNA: TGTGCCAGCAGCCGACAGGGATTCTCCTACGAGCAGTACTTC.

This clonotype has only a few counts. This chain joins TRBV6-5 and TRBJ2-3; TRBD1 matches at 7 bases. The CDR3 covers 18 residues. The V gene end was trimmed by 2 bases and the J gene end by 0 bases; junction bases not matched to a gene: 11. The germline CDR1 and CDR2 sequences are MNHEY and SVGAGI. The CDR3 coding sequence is TGTGCCAGCAGTTACCGACTCGGACAGGCCTATAGCACAGATACGCAGTATTTT. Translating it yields CASSYRLGQAYSTDTQYF.